This T cell receptor (beta chain) was captured in a study of shared clonotypes between healthy human individuals. The assay was immunoSEQ multiplex PCR, and TCRdb's table has in-frame clones only and misses some. The table shows about 490,000 clones, with approximately 82% occurring only once. CDR3 size: 18 residues. Germline V gives CDR1 SGHNT, CDR2 YYREEE (reference sequence). V gave up 5 bases and J gave up 3 bases; unmatched junction bases: 16. The chain recombines TRBV5-4 with TRBJ2-1; TRBD2 agrees at 8 bases. Sequenced sample: PBMCs. This clonotype originated in a woman in her forties in good health. Some clones in this sample may be carry-over from other donors' samples. CDR3 region: CASSRVTGRASFYNEQFF. CDR3 sequence (DNA): TGTGCCAGCAGTCGAGTAACCGGGAGGGCCTCTTTCTACAATGAGCAGTTCTTC.